The clone carrying this TCR beta chain was recorded at least ten times. Its antigen is currently unknown. This specimen comes from a study of spatial heterogeneity in lung cancer. Time point of the sample: sample taken at primary tumor resection. Tumor, nontumor lung or frozen PBMC supplied whole RNA that was sequenced unsorted. The V and J ends lost 4 bases and 0 bases, in that order; junction bases with no gene match: 5. Germline CDR1 reads DFQATT; CDR2 reads SNEGSKA (reference sequence). This CDR3 is 14 amino acids long. MiXCR was run by TCRdb on the 5' RACE reads, yielding one entry per CDR3 protein. Among around 18,000 distinct CDR3 sequences listed, around 6% were seen once. Whole-study findings and limits: Of tumor T cells, an estimated coverage of around 7% was reached for alpha chains and roughly 13% for beta chains. Regional and ubiquitous nonsynonymous mutations were tracked by counts of regional and ubiquitous expanded TCRs, respectively. Counts that tracked tumor mutation counts were those of expanded intratumoral alpha and beta TCRs.

The sequencing used lung tumor tissue, collected at surgery. This TCR derives from a female donor with early-stage non-small cell lung cancer. The chain couples TRBV20-1 to TRBJ1-1, with 7 bases that match TRBD1. The CDR3 region has the DNA TGCAGTGCTAAGCAAGGGGGCGTGAACACTGAAGCTTTCTTT. This encodes CSAKQGGVNTEAFF.